This TCR beta chain was retrieved from a study of blood T cell repertoires in COVID-19. Study as a whole: Sites in the United States, Italy and Spain provided acute and convalescent COVID-19 samples. The cDNA or gDNA used as material had been derived from T cells, B-cell-depleted T cells, or PBMCs.

This clone was observed a single time. In the original workflow: Using reference gene primer amplification, nucleated cell counts were estimated. Data came from immunoSEQ multiplex PCR; TCRdb stores just in-frame clones and leaves some out. V and J calls and clone size are copied from that table; D and trimming were computed from the DNA. The sample gives approximately 220,000 clones, 88% of which show up once; 2.6% is in the top ten. The J segment lost 5 bases and the V segment lost 0 bases, leaving 6 bases of the junction unmatched. This CDR3 contains 16 residues. Germline CDR1 reads LGHNA; CDR2 reads YSLEER.

The sequenced material came from PBMCs or T cells enriched from blood (not recorded which). The sequence was collected from a woman in her twenties or thirties who had recovered from COVID-19. This chain uses TRBV4-3 with TRBJ2-7, with 11 bases matching TRBD1. The CDR3 reads CASSQDHGQGAHEQYF. The CDR3 DNA reads as TGCGCCAGCAGCCAAGACCACGGACAGGGGGCACACGAGCAGTACTTC.